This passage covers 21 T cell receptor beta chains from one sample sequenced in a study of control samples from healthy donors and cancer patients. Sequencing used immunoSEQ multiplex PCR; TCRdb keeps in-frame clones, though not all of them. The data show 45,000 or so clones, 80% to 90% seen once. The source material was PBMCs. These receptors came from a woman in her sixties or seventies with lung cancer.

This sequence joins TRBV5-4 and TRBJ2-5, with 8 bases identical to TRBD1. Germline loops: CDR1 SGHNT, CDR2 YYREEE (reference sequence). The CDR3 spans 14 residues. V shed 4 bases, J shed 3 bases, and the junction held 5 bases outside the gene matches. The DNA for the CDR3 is TGTGCCAGCAGCGAGGCAGGGGGCGAAGAGACCCAGTACTTC. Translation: CASSEAGGEETQYF.

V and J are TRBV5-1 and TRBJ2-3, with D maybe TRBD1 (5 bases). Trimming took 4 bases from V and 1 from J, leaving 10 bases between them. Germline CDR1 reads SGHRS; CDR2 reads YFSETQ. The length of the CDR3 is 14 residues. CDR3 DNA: TGCGCCAGCAGCCAGGGCGCGGGCACAGATACGCAGTATTTT. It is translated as CASSQGAGTDTQYF.

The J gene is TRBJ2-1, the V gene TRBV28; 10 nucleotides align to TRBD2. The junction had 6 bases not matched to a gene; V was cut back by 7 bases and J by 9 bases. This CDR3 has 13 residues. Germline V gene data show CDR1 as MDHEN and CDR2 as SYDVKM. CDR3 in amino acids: CASTLAGVGEQFF. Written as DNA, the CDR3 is TGTGCCAGCACGCTAGCGGGAGTAGGTGAGCAGTTCTTC.

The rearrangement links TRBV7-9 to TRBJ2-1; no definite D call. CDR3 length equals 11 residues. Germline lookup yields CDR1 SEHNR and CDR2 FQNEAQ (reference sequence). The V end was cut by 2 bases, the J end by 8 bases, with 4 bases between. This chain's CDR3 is CASSLLHEQFF. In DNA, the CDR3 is TGTGCCAGCAGCTTATTGCATGAGCAGTTCTTC.

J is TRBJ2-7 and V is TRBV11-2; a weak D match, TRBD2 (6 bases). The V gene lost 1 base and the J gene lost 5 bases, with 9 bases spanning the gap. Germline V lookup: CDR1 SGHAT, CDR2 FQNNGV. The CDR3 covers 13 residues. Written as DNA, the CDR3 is TGTGCCAGCAGCTTAGCCGGGAGTAACGAGCAGTACTTC. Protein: CASSLAGSNEQYF.

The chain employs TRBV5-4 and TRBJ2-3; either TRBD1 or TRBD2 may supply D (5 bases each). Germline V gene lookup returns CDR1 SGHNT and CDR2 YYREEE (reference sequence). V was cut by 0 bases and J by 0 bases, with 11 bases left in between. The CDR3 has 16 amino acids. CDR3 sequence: CASSLAYGASTDTQYF. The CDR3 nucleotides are TGTGCCAGCAGCTTGGCCTACGGGGCTAGCACAGATACGCAGTATTTT.

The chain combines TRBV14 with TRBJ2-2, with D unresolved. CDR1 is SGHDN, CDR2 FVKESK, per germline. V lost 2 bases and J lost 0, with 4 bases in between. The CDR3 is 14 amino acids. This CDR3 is CASSQLANTGELFF. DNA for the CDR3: TGTGCCAGCAGCCAACTCGCGAACACCGGGGAGCTGTTTTTT. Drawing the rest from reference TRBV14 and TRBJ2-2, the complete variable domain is EAGVTQFPSHSVIEKGQTVTLRCDPISGHDNLYWYRRVMGKEIKFLLHFVKESKQDESGMPNNRFLAERTGGTYSTLKVQPAELEDSGVYFCASSQLANTGELFFGEGSRLTVL.

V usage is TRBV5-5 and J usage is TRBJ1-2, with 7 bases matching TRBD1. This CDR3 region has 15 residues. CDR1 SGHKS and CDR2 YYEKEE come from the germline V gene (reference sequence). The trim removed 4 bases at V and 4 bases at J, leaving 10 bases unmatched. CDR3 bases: TGTGCCAGCAGCGGTAACAGGGGAATAGTCTATGGCTACACCTTC. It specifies CASSGNRGIVYGYTF.

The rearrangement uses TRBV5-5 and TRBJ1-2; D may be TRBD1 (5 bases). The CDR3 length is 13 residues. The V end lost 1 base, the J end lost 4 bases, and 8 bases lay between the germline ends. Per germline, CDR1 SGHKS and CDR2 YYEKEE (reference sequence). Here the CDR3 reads CASSLSGGYGYTF. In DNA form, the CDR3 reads TGTGCCAGCAGCTTGTCCGGGGGCTATGGCTACACCTTC.

The CDR3 spells CASSFRPTYEQYF. In DNA form, the CDR3 reads TGTGCCAGCAGTTTCAGGCCAACCTACGAGCAGTACTTC. The J gene is TRBJ2-7, the V gene TRBV12-3 or TRBV12-4; no reliable D call. Trimming left V 3 bases short and J 2 bases short, with 8 bases between. The CDR3 sequence is 13 residues long.

The CDR3: CASSYMGMDSPLHF. For the CDR3, the DNA is TGTGCCAGCAGTTATATGGGGATGGATTCACCCCTCCACTTT. The chain is built from TRBV6-6 and TRBJ1-6; D remains unclear. The germline CDR1 and CDR2 sequences are MNHNY and SVGAGI (reference sequence). The CDR3 extends over 14 amino acids. V lost 3 bases to trimming and J lost 8 bases, with 11 bases between them.

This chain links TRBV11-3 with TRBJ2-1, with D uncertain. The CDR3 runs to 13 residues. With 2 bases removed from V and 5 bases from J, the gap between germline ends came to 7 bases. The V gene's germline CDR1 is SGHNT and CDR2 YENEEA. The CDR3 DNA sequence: TGTGCCAGCAGCTTAAATTTCGACAATGAGCAGTTCTTC. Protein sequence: CASSLNFDNEQFF.

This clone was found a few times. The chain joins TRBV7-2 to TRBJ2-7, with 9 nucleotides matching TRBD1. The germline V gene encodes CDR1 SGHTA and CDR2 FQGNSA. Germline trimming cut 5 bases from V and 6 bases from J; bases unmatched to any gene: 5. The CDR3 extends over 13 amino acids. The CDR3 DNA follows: TGTGCCAGCAGCGGACAGGGGACCAGCGAGCAGTACTTC. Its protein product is CASSGQGTSEQYF.

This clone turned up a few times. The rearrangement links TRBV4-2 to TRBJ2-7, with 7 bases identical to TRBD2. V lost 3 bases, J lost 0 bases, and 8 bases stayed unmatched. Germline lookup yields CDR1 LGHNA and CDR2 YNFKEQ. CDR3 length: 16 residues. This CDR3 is CASSQVAGTSSYEQYF. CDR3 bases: TGTGCCAGCAGCCAGGTAGCGGGTACGAGCTCCTACGAGCAGTACTTC.

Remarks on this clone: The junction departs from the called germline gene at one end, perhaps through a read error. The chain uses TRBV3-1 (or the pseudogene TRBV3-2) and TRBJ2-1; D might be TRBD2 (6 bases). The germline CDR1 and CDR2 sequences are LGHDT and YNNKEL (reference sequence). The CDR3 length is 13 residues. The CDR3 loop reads CAGSQDRRGEQFF. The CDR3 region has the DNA TGTGCCGGCAGCCAAGACCGGCGGGGCGAGCAGTTCTTC.

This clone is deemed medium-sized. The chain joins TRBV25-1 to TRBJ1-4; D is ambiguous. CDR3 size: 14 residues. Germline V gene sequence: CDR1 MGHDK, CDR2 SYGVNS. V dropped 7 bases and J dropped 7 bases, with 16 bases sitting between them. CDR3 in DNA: TGTGCCAGCAAAGGAGTTTCAGGTGGTGAAAAACTGTTTTTT. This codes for CASKGVSGGEKLFF.

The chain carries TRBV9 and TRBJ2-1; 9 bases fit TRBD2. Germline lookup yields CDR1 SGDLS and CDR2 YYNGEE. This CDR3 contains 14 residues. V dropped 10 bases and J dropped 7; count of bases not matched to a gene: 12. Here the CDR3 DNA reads TGTGCCTCGGGATGGCGGGAGGGCCATAATGAGCAGTTCTTC. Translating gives CASGWREGHNEQFF. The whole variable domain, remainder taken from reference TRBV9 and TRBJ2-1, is DSGVTQTPKHLITATGQRVTLRCSPRSGDLSVYWYQQSLDQGLQFLIQYYNGEERAKGNILERFSAQQFPDLHSELNLSSLELGDSALYFCASGWREGHNEQFFGPGTRLTVL.

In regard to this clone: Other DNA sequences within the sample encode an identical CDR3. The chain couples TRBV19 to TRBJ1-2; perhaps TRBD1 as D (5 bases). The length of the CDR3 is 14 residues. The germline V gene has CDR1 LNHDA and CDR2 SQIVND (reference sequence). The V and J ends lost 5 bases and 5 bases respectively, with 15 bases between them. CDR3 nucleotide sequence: TGTGCCAGTAGTGCCCGGGACCGGGGATATGGCTACACCTTC. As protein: CASSARDRGYGYTF.

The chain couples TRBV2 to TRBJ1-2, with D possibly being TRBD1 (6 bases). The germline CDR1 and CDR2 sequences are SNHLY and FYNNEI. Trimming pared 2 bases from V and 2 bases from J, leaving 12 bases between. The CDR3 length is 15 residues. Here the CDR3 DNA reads TGTGCCAGCAGTGAATTGGGGCAGGGGAACTATGGCTACACCTTC. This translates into CASSELGQGNYGYTF. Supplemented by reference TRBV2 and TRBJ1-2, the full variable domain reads EPEVTQTPSHQVTQMGQEVILRCVPISNHLYFYWYRQILGQKVEFLVSFYNNEISEKSEIFDDQFSVERPDGSNFTLKIRSTKLEDSAMYFCASSELGQGNYGYTFGSGTRLTVV.

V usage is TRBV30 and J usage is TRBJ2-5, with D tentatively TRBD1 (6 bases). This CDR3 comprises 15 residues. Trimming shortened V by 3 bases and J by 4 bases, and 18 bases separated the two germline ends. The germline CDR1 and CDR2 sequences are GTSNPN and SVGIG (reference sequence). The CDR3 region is CAWRDDRQLAETQYF. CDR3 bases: TGTGCCTGGAGAGATGACAGGCAACTGGCAGAGACCCAGTACTTC.

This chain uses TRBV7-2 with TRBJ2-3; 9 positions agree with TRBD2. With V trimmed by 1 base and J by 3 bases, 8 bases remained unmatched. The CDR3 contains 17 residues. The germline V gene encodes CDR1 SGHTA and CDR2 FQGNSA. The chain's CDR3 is CASSLGWREGGTDTQYF. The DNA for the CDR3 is TGTGCCAGCAGCTTAGGCTGGCGGGAGGGTGGGACAGATACGCAGTATTTT.